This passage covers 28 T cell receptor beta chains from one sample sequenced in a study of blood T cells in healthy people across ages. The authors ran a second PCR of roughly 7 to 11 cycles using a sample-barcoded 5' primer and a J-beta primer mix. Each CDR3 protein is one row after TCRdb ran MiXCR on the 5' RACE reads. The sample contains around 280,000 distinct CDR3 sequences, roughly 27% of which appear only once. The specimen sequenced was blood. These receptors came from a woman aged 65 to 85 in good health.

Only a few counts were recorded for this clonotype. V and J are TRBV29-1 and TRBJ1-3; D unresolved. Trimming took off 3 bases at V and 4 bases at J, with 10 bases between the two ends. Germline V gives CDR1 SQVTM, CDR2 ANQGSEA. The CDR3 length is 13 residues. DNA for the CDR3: TGCAGCGTTGATGTATCGGAGGGAAACACCATATATTTT. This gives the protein CSVDVSEGNTIYF.

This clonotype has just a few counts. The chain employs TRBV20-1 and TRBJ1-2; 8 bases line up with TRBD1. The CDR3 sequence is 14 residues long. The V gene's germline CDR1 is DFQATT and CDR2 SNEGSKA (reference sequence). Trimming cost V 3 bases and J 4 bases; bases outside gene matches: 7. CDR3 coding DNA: TGCAGTGCTAGGTCAGACAGGGGAAGCTATGGCTACACCTTC. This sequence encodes CSARSDRGSYGYTF.

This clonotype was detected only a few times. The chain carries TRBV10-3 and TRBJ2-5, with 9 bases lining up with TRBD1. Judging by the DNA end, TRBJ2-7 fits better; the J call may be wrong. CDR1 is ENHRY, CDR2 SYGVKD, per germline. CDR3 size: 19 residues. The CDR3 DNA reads TGTGCCATCGGATCCCAGCAACCGGGACAGGGAACGTCGTACGACGAGCAGTACTTC. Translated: CAIGSQQPGQGTSYDEQYF.

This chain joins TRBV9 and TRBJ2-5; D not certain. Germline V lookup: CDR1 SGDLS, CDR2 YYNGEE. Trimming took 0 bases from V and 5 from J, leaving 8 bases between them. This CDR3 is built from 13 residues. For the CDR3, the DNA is TGTGCCAGCAGCGTAGTAGCAGGCGAGACCCAGTACTTC. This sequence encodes CASSVVAGETQYF. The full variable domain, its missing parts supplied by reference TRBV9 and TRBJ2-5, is DSGVTQTPKHLITATGQRVTLRCSPRSGDLSVYWYQQSLDQGLQFLIQYYNGEERAKGNILERFSAQQFPDLHSELNLSSLELGDSALYFCASSVVAGETQYFGPGTRLLVL.

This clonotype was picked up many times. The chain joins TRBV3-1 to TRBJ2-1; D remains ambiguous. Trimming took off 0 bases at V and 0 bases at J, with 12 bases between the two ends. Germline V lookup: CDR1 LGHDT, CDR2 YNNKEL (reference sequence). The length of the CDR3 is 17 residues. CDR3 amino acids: CASSQEGLGNSYNEQFF. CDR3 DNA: TGTGCCAGCAGCCAAGAGGGCCTAGGAAACTCCTACAATGAGCAGTTCTTC.

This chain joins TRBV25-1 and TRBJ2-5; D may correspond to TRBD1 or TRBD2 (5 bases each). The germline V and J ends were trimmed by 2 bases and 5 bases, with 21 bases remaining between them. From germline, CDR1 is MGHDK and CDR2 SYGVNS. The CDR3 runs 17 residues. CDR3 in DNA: TGTGCCAGCAGTGAAGGCAGGAAGGGGACGCTGGAGGAGACCCAGTACTTC. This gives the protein CASSEGRKGTLEETQYF.

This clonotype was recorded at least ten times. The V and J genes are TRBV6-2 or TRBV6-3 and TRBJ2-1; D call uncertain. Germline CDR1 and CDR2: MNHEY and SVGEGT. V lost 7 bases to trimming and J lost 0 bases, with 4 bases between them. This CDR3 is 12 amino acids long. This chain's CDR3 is CASTNSYNEQFF. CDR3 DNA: TGTGCCAGCACGAACTCCTACAATGAGCAGTTCTTC.

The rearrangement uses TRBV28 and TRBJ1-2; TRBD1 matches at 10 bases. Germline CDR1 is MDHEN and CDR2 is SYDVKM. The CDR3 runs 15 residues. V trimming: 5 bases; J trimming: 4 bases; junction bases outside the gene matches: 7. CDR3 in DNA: TGTGCCAGCAGTCGACAGGGGGCAGATGGCTATGGCTACACCTTC. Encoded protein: CASSRQGADGYGYTF.

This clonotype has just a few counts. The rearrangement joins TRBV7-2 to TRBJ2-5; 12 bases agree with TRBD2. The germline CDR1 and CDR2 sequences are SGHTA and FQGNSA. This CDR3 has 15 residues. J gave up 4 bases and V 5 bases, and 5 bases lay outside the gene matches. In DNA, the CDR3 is TGTGCCAGCAGCAAGACTAGCGGGAGCATAGAGACCCAGTACTTC. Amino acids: CASSKTSGSIETQYF.

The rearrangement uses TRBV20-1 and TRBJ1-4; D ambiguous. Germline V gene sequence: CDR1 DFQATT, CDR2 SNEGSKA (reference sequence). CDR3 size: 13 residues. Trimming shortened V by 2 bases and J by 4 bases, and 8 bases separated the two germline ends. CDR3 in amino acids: CSARQQNNEKLFF. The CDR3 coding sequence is TGCAGTGCTAGACAACAGAATAATGAAAAACTGTTTTTT.

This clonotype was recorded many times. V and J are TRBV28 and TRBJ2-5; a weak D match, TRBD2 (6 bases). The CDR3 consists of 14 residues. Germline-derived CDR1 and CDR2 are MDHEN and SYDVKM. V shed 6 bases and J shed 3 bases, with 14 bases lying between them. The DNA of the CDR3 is TGTGCCAGCAGCAAAGGGGAGGCTAAAGAGACCCAGTACTTC. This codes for CASSKGEAKETQYF.

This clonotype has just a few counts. The CDR3 coding sequence is TGTGCCAGCAGCTACTCCGGGACCCGTAATGAAAAACTGTTTTTT. Its protein product is CASSYSGTRNEKLFF. The chain uses TRBV7-8 and TRBJ1-4, with D perhaps matching TRBD1 (5 bases). V shed 4 bases and J shed 4 bases, with 13 bases lying between them. This CDR3 comprises 15 residues. CDR1 is SGHVS, CDR2 FQNEAQ, per germline. Based on the CDR3 plus reference TRBV7-8 and TRBJ1-4, the full variable domain is GAGVSQSPRYKVAKRGQDVALRCDPISGHVSLFWYQQALGQGPEFLTYFQNEAQLDKSGLPSDRFFAERPEGSVSTLKIQRTQQEDSAVYLCASSYSGTRNEKLFFGSGTQLSVL.

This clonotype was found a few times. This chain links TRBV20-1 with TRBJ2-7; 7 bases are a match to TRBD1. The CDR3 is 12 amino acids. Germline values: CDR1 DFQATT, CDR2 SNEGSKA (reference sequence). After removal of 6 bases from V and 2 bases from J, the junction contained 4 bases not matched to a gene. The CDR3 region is CSAAGTAYEQYF. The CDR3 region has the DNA TGCAGTGCGGCCGGGACAGCCTACGAGCAGTACTTC.

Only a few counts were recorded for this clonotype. Written as DNA, the CDR3 is TGTGCCAGCAGCAACCTGAGGTCAGATACGCAGTATTTT. This codes for CASSNLRSDTQYF. This chain connects TRBV7-9 to TRBJ2-3; D gene uncertain. Trimming cost V 5 bases and J 4 bases, with 10 bases left between them. This CDR3 contains 13 residues. The germline gives CDR1 SEHNR, CDR2 FQNEAQ (reference sequence).

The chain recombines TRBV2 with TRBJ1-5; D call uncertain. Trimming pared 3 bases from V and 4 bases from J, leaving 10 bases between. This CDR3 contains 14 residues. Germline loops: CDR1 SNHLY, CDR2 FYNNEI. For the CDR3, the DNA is TGTGCCAGCAGTGAGGGAGAGTTGAATCAGCCCCAGCATTTT. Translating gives CASSEGELNQPQHF.

Written as DNA, the CDR3 is TGTGCCAGCAGTCTCGACAGAAGATTGAATGGAAACACCATATATTTT. The encoded protein is CASSLDRRLNGNTIYF. The chain uses TRBV28 and TRBJ1-3, with D perhaps TRBD1 (5 bases). CDR3 length equals 16 residues. In germline, CDR1 is MDHEN, CDR2 SYDVKM. V was trimmed by 5 bases and J by 3 bases, leaving 17 bases between them.

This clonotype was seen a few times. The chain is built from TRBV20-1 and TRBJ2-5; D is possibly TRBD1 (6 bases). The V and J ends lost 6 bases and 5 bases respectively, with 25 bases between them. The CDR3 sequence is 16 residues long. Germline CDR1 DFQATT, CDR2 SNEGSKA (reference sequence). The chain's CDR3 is CSATLGTAKRGETQYF. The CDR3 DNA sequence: TGCAGTGCAACACTAGGGACGGCAAAAAGGGGGGAGACCCAGTACTTC.

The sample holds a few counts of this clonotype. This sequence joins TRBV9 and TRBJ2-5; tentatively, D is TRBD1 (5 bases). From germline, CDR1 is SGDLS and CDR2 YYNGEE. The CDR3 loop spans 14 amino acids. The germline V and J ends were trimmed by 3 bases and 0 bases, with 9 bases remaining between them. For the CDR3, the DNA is TGTGCCAGCAGCGCGACAGCGTACCAAGAGACCCAGTACTTC. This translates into CASSATAYQETQYF.

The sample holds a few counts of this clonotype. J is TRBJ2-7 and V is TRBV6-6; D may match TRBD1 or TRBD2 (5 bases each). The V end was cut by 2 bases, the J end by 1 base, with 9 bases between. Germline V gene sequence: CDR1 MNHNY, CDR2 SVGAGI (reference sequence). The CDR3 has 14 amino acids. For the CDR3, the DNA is TGTGCCAGCAGTTACACTGAGGGGTCCTACGAGCAGTACTTC. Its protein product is CASSYTEGSYEQYF.

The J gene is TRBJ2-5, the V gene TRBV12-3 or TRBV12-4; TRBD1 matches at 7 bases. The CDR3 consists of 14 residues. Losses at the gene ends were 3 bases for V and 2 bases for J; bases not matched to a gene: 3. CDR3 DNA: TGTGCCAGCAGTTTCGGGGACAGTCAAGAGACCCAGTACTTC. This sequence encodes CASSFGDSQETQYF.

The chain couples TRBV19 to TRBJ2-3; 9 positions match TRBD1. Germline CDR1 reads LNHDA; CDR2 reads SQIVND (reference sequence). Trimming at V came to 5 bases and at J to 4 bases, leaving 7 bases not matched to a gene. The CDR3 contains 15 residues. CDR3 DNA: TGTGCCAGTAGTCGTGACAGGGGGGGGGCAGATACGCAGTATTTT. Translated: CASSRDRGGADTQYF.

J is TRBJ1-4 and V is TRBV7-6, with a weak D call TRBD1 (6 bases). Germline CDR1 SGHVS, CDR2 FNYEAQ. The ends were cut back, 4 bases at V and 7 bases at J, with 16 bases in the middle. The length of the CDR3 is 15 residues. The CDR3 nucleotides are TGTGCCAGCAGCTCAGGGGACCGTGGGGGTGAAAAACTGTTTTTT. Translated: CASSSGDRGGEKLFF. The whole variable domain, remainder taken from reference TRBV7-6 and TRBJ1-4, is GAGVSQSPRYKVTKRGQDVALRCDPISGHVSLYWYRQALGQGPEFLTYFNYEAQQDKSGLPNDRFSAERPEGSISTLTIQRTEQRDSAMYRCASSSGDRGGEKLFFGSGTQLSVL.

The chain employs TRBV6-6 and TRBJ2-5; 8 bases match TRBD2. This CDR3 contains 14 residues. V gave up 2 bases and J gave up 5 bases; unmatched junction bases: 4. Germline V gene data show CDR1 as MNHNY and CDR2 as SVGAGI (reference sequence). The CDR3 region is CASSYVGGGETQYF. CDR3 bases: TGTGCCAGCAGTTACGTCGGGGGGGGCGAGACCCAGTACTTC.

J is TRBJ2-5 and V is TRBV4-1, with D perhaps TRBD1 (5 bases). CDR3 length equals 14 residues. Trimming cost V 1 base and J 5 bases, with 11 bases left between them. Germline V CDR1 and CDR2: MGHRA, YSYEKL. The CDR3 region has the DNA TGCGCCAGCAGCCAAGGGGGCCCCCATGAGACCCAGTACTTC. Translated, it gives CASSQGGPHETQYF.

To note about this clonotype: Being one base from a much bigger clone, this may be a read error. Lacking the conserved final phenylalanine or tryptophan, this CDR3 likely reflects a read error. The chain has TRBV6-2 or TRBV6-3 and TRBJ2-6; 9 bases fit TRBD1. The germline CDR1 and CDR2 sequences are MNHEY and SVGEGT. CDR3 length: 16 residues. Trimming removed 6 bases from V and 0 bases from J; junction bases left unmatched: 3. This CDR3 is CASRGQGRSGANVLTV. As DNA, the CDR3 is TGTGCCAGCAGGGGACAGGGCCGCTCTGGGGCCAACGTCCTGACTGTC.

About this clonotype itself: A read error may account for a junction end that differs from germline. The CDR3 loop is CSVRRGDTYNEQFF. In DNA, the CDR3 is TGTAGCGTCCGAAGGGGGGACACATACAATGAGCAGTTCTTC. The rearrangement links TRBV29-1 to TRBJ2-1; D could derive from TRBD1 or TRBD2 (6 bases each). CDR3 length equals 14 residues. Germline lookup yields CDR1 SQVTM and CDR2 ANQGSEA.

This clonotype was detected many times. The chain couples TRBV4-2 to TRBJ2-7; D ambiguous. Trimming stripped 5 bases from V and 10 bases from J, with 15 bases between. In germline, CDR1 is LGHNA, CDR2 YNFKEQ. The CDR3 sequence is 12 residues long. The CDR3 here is CASSDQGPGQYF. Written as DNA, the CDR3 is TGTGCCAGCAGCGACCAAGGGCCAGGCCAGTACTTC.

CDR3 bases: TGTGCCAGCAGTCGGGCAGGGTATGTTCAGTTCTTC. The encoded protein is CASSRAGYVQFF. V gene TRBV28 combines with J gene TRBJ2-5; the D gene is possibly TRBD1 (5 bases). The J call may be mistaken, given a closer DNA end match to TRBJ2-1. CDR1 is MDHEN and CDR2 is SYDVKM in the germline V gene. The CDR3 has 12 residues.